This T cell receptor beta chain was obtained from a study of blood T cell repertoires in COVID-19. Study-level background: Acute-phase and convalescent COVID-19 samples originated in the United States, Italy and Spain. In each case, the material was cDNA or gDNA derived from T cells, B-cell-depleted T cells, or PBMCs.

Authors' methods: Amplifying reference gene primers gave estimates of nucleated cell counts. The protocol was immunoSEQ multiplex PCR, while the TCRdb copy is restricted to in-frame clones and leaves out a portion. That table furnishes V, J and clone size, whereas the DNA furnished D and trimming. The table has some 87,000 clones, 85% to 95% seen once. The sequence derives from a woman between 55 and 75 years old with active COVID-19. Sequenced material: peripheral blood.

The CDR3 nucleotides read TGTGCCAGCAGTTTACCGGGGGGCACTGAAGCTTTCTTT. This sequence encodes CASSLPGGTEAFF. The chain has TRBV12-3 or TRBV12-4 and TRBJ1-1; D perhaps matches TRBD1 (5 bases). The CDR3 spans 13 residues. The V and J ends lost 2 bases and 4 bases respectively, with 8 bases between them.